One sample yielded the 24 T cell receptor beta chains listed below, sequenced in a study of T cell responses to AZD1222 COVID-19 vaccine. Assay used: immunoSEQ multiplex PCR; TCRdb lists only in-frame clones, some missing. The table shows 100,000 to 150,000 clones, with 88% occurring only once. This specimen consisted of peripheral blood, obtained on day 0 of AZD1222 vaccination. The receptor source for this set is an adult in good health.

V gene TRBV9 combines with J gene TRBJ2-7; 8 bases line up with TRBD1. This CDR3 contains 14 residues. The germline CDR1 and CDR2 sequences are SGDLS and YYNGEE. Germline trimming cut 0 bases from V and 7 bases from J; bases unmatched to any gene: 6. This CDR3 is CASSVGRGLGEQYF. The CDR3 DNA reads TGTGCCAGCAGCGTAGGCAGGGGGCTTGGGGAGCAGTACTTC.

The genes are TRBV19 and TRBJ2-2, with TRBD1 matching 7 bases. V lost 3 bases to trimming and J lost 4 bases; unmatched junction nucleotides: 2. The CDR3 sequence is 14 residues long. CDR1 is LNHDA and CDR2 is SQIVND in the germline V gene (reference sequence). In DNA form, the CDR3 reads TGTGCCAGTAGTATGGCAGGGGGCACCGGGGAGCTGTTTTTT. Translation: CASSMAGGTGELFF.

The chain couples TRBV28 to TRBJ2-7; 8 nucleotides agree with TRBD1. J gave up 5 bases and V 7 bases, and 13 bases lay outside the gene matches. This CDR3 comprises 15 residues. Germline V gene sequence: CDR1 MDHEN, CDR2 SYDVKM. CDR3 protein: CASTLRGLGENEQYF. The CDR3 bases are TGTGCCAGCACCCTCAGGGGGCTGGGGGAAAACGAGCAGTACTTC. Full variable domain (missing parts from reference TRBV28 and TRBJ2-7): DVKVTQSSRYLVKRTGEKVFLECVQDMDHENMFWYRQDPGLGLRLIYFSYDVKMKEKGDIPEGYSVSREKKERFSLILESASTNQTSMYLCASTLRGLGENEQYFGPGTRLTVT.

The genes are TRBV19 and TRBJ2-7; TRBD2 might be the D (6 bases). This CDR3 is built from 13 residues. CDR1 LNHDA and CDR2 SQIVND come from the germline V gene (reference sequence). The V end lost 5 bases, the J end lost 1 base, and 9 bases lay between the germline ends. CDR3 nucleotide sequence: TGTGCCAGTAGTTTCCTAGCGTCCTACGAGCAGTACTTC. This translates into CASSFLASYEQYF.

This chain's CDR3 is CASSKGTGGVNEQFF. DNA for the CDR3: TGTGCCAGCAGCAAAGGGACAGGGGGGGTCAATGAGCAGTTCTTC. The chain combines TRBV11-2 with TRBJ2-1; 11 bases fit TRBD1. V shed 5 bases, J shed 6 bases, and the junction held 6 bases outside the gene matches. This CDR3 comprises 15 residues. Germline V gene lookup returns CDR1 SGHAT and CDR2 FQNNGV.

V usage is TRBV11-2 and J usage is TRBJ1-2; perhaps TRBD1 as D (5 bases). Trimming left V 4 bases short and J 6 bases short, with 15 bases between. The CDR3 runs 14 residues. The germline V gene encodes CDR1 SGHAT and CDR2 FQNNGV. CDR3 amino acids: CASSSGPGTHGYTF. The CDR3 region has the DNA TGTGCCAGCAGCTCCGGTCCCGGGACCCATGGCTACACCTTC.

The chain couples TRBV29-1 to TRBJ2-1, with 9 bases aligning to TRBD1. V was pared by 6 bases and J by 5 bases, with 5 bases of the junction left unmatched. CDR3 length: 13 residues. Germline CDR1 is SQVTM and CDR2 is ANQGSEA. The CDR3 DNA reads TGCAGCGTAGACAGGGGGTATCACAATGAGCAGTTCTTC. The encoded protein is CSVDRGYHNEQFF.

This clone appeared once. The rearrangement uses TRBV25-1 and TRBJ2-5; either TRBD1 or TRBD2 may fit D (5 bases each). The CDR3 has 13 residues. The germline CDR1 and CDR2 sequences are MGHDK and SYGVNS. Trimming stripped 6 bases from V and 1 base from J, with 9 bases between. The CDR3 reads CASSLGAQETQYF. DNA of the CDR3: TGTGCCAGCAGCCTCGGGGCCCAAGAGACCCAGTACTTC.

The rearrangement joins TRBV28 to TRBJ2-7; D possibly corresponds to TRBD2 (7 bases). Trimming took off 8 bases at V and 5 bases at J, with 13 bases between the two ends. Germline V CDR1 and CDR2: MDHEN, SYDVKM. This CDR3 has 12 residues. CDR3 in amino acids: CASQGGVHEQYF. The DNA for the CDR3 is TGTGCCAGCCAAGGGGGGGTCCACGAGCAGTACTTC. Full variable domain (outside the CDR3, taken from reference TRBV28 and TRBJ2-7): DVKVTQSSRYLVKRTGEKVFLECVQDMDHENMFWYRQDPGLGLRLIYFSYDVKMKEKGDIPEGYSVSREKKERFSLILESASTNQTSMYLCASQGGVHEQYFGPGTRLTVT.

CDR3 protein: CAWSIGQEAFF. CDR3 bases: TGTGCCTGGAGTATCGGGCAGGAAGCTTTCTTT. V and J are TRBV30 and TRBJ1-1, with D unclear. V lost 2 bases, J lost 8 bases, and 9 bases lay in between. The V gene's germline CDR1 is GTSNPN and CDR2 SVGIG (reference sequence). The CDR3 runs to 11 residues.

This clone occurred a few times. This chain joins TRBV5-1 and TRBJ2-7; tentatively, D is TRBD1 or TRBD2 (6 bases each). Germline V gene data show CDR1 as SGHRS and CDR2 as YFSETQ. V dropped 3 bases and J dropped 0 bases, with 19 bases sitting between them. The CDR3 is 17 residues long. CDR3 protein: CASSSSGRGVGSYEQYF. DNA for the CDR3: TGCGCCAGCAGCTCGAGTGGTAGGGGGGTTGGCTCCTACGAGCAGTACTTC.

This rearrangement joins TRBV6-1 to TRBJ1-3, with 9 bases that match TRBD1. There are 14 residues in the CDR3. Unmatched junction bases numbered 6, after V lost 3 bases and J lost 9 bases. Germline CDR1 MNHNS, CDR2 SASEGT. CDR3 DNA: TGTGCCAGCAGTGATATGGGACAGGGCTTCACCATATATTTT. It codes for CASSDMGQGFTIYF.

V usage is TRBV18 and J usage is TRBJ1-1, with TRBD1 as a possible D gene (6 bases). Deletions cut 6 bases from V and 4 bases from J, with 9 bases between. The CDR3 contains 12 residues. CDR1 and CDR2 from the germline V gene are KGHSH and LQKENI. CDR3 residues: CASSSTGTEAFF. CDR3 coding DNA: TGTGCCAGCTCGTCGACAGGCACTGAAGCTTTCTTT.

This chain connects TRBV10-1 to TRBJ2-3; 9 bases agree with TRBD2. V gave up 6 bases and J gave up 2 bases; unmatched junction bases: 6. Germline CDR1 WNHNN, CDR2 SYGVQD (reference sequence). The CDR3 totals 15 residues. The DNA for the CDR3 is TGCGCCAGCAGCCCTAGCGGGACGAACACAGATACGCAGTATTTT. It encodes CASSPSGTNTDTQYF.

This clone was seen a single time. The CDR3 reads CASSLYGGQAFF. DNA of the CDR3: TGTGCCAGCAGCTTATACGGGGGGCAAGCTTTCTTT. This sequence joins TRBV7-2 and TRBJ1-1, with D perhaps matching TRBD1 (6 bases). CDR1 is SGHTA and CDR2 is FQGNSA in the germline V gene. Trimming stripped 2 bases from V and 9 bases from J, with 10 bases between. CDR3 length: 12 amino acids.

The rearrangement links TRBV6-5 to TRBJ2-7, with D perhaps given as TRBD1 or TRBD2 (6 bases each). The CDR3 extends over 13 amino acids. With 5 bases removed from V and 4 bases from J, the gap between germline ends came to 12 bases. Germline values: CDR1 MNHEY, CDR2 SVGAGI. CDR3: CASSTTGRYEQYF. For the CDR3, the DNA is TGTGCCAGCAGTACAACAGGGAGGTACGAGCAGTACTTC.

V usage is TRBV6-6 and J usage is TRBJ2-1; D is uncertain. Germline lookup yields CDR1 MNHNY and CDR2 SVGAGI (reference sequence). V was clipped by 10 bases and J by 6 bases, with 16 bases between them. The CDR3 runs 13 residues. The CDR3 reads CATRPGQRNEQFF. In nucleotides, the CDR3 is TGTGCCACCCGCCCCGGGCAGCGCAATGAGCAGTTCTTC.

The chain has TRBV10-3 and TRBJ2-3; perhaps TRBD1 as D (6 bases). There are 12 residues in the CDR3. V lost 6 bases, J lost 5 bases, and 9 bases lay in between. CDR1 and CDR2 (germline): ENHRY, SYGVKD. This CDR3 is CAIRGAGDTQYF. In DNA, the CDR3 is TGTGCCATCAGGGGGGCGGGAGATACGCAGTATTTT.

This chain's CDR3 is CASSLVLGAYNEQFF. CDR3 coding DNA: TGTGCCAGCAGCTTGGTTTTGGGGGCGTACAATGAGCAGTTCTTC. The gene calls are TRBV5-8 and TRBJ2-1, with D maybe TRBD1 (6 bases). CDR1 is SGHTS, CDR2 YDEGEE, per germline. The CDR3 covers 15 residues. V lost 0 bases and J lost 4, with 11 bases in between.

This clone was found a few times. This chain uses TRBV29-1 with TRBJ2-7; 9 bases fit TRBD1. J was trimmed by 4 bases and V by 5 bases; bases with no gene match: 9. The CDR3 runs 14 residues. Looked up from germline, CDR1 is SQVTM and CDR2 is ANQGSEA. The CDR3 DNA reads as TGCAGCGTTTCTGGACAGGGGCTAACATACGAGCAGTACTTC. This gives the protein CSVSGQGLTYEQYF.

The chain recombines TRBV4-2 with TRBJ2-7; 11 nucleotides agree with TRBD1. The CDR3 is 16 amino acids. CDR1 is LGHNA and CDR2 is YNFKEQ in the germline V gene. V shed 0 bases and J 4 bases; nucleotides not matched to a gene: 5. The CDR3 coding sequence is TGTGCCAGCAGCCAAGAGTGGACAGGGGGCAGATACGAGCAGTACTTC. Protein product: CASSQEWTGGRYEQYF.

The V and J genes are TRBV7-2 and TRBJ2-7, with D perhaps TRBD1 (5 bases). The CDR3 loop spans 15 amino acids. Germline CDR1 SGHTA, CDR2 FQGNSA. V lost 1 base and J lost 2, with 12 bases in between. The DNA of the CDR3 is TGTGCCAGCAGCTTAGAGAGTAGGGGCCCCTACGAGCAGTACTTC. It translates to CASSLESRGPYEQYF.

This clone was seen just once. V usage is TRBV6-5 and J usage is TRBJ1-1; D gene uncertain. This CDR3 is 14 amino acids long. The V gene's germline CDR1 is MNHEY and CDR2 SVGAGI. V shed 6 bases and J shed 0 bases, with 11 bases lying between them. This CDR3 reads CASRPSQVNTEAFF. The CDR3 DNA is TGTGCCAGCAGACCTTCTCAGGTGAACACTGAAGCTTTCTTT.

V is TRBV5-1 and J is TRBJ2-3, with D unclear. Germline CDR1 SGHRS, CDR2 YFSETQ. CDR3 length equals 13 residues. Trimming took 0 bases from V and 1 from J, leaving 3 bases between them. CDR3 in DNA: TGCGCCAGCAGCTTGGGTGGCACAGATACGCAGTATTTT. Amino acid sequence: CASSLGGTDTQYF.